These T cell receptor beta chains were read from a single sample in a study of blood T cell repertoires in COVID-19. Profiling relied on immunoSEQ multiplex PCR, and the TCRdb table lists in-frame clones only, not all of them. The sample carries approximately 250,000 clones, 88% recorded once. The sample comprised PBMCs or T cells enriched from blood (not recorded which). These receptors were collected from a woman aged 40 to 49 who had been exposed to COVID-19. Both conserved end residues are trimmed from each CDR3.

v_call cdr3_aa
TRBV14 ASSHLSSPLH
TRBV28 ASTTPSAGAYGYT
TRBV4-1 ASGGLAVSSDEQF
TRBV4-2 ASSQEEAGASWGTQY
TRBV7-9 ASSPVAGGTGELF
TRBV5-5 ASSLEGSGTSTDTQY
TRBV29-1 SVKVGGLSSNQPQH
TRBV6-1 ASSEDRNNGYT
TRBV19 ASSIYGLGGQSPLH
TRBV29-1 SVAGTPTGELF
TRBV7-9 ASSLSGGRAFPYNEQF
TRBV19 ASSIGGGGNQPQH
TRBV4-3 ASSPDREKLF
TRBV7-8 ASSFSRGETQY
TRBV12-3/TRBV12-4 ASSVYEKLF
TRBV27 ASSLIGSVTLH
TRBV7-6 ASSLGSPRLSGASYEQY
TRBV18 ASSPPGTSGGAGDTQY
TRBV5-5 ASSLAWDRSQY
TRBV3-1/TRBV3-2 ASEGEDYGYT